These T cell receptor beta chains were read from a single sample in a study of shared clonotypes between healthy human individuals. Here immunoSEQ multiplex PCR was the method, and the copy in TCRdb shows in-frame clones only, minus some. In the table there are 950,000 to 1,300,000 clones, around four fifths of which are singletons. The sequencing input was memory CD4+ T cells sorted from blood. The receptors derive from a man younger than 35 in good health. Each CDR3 is given with its conserved first and last residue. Fields, in order: J gene, CDR3 length, D gene, clone size, V gene, CDR3 protein, CDR3 DNA. The D gene is left open where the match is weak. For some rows the clone size is stated as once, few or many, or as a class when expanded; others skip it.

j_gene: TRBJ1-5; len: 16; d_gene: .; abundance: .; v_gene: TRBV6-1; CDR3aa: CASSEVLGRANQPQHF; CDR3nt: TGTGCCAGCAGTGAAGTTTTAGGCAGGGCCAATCAGCCCCAGCATTTT
j_gene: TRBJ2-5; len: 13; d_gene: .; abundance: .; v_gene: TRBV18; CDR3aa: CASSPPSWETQYF; CDR3nt: TGTGCCAGCTCACCACCTAGTTGGGAGACCCAGTACTTC
j_gene: TRBJ2-6; len: 17; d_gene: .; abundance: .; v_gene: TRBV28; CDR3aa: CASSLHAKVSGANVLTF; CDR3nt: TGTGCCAGCAGTTTACACGCCAAGGTCTCTGGGGCCAACGTCCTGACTTTC
j_gene: TRBJ2-7; len: 13; d_gene: .; abundance: once; v_gene: TRBV10-3; CDR3aa: CAISRDLKYEQYF; CDR3nt: TGTGCCATCAGTAGGGACTTAAAATACGAGCAGTACTTC
j_gene: TRBJ1-1; len: 13; d_gene: .; abundance: many; v_gene: TRBV19; CDR3aa: CASRLQVNTEAFF; CDR3nt: TGTGCCAGTAGGCTACAAGTGAACACTGAAGCTTTCTTT
j_gene: TRBJ2-1; len: 13; d_gene: .; abundance: .; v_gene: TRBV4-1; CDR3aa: CASSQAGYNEQFF; CDR3nt: TGCGCCAGCAGCCAAGCGGGTTACAATGAGCAGTTCTTC
j_gene: TRBJ1-1; len: 14; d_gene: .; abundance: .; v_gene: TRBV7-2; CDR3aa: CASSLGGANTEAFF; CDR3nt: TGTGCCAGCAGCTTGGGTGGGGCGAACACTGAAGCTTTCTTT
j_gene: TRBJ2-3; len: 12; d_gene: .; abundance: .; v_gene: TRBV12-5; CDR3aa: CASVTSQGTQYF; CDR3nt: TGTGCTAGTGTCACTAGCCAAGGTACGCAGTATTTT
j_gene: TRBJ1-2; len: 13; d_gene: .; abundance: .; v_gene: TRBV7-2; CDR3aa: CASSSDTNYGYTF; CDR3nt: TGTGCCAGCAGCTCGGACACGAACTATGGCTACACCTTC
j_gene: TRBJ1-1; len: 14; d_gene: .; abundance: many; v_gene: TRBV10-2; CDR3aa: CATRQAQGNTEAFF; CDR3nt: TGCGCCACTAGACAAGCACAGGGGAACACTGAAGCTTTCTTT
j_gene: TRBJ2-1; len: 14; d_gene: TRBD2; abundance: .; v_gene: TRBV10-1; CDR3aa: CASPRAGGAIGQFF; CDR3nt: TGCGCCAGCCCCAGGGCGGGGGGGGCCATTGGGCAGTTCTTC
j_gene: TRBJ2-2; len: 15; d_gene: .; abundance: .; v_gene: TRBV5-8; CDR3aa: CAGATLWVRTGELFF; CDR3nt: TGTGCCGGGGCGACACTCTGGGTCCGGACCGGGGAGCTGTTTTTT
j_gene: TRBJ2-7; len: 12; d_gene: TRBD2; abundance: few; v_gene: TRBV18; CDR3aa: CASSPASGEQYF; CDR3nt: TGTGCCAGCTCACCGGCTAGCGGCGAGCAGTACTTC
j_gene: TRBJ2-3; len: 14; d_gene: .; abundance: .; v_gene: TRBV15; CDR3aa: CATSRAKNTDTQYF; CDR3nt: TGTGCCACCAGCAGAGCCAAGAACACAGATACGCAGTATTTT
j_gene: TRBJ2-1; len: 15; d_gene: TRBD2; abundance: .; v_gene: TRBV11-2; CDR3aa: CASSLSGGTYNEQFF; CDR3nt: TGTGCCAGCAGCCTTAGCGGGGGGACCTACAATGAGCAGTTCTTC
j_gene: TRBJ2-7; len: 16; d_gene: TRBD2; abundance: .; v_gene: TRBV5-4; CDR3aa: CASSAGGLAGSYEQYF; CDR3nt: TGTGCCAGCAGCGCCGGGGGACTAGCGGGTTCCTACGAGCAGTACTTC
j_gene: TRBJ2-2; len: 17; d_gene: .; abundance: .; v_gene: TRBV4-3; CDR3aa: CASSQILLQGRGGELFF; CDR3nt: TGCGCCAGCAGCCAAATTTTATTACAGGGAAGGGGCGGGGAGCTGTTTTTT
j_gene: TRBJ2-5; len: 11; d_gene: .; abundance: .; v_gene: TRBV30; CDR3aa: CAWTNKETQYF; CDR3nt: TGTGCCTGGACTAACAAAGAGACCCAGTACTTC
j_gene: TRBJ2-7; len: 14; d_gene: TRBD1; abundance: .; v_gene: TRBV6-5; CDR3aa: CASSLTGGANEQYF; CDR3nt: TGTGCCAGCAGTCTCACAGGGGGCGCCAACGAGCAGTACTTC
j_gene: TRBJ2-2; len: 13; d_gene: .; abundance: .; v_gene: TRBV11-3; CDR3aa: CASSLGATGELFF; CDR3nt: TGTGCCAGCAGCCTCGGGGCCACCGGGGAGCTGTTTTTT
j_gene: TRBJ2-7; len: 14; d_gene: TRBD1; abundance: .; v_gene: TRBV5-5; CDR3aa: CASSFGQGSYEQYF; CDR3nt: TGTGCCAGCAGCTTCGGACAGGGCTCCTACGAGCAGTACTTC
j_gene: TRBJ1-4; len: 15; d_gene: .; abundance: .; v_gene: TRBV28; CDR3aa: CASSRRQATNEKLFF; CDR3nt: TGTGCCAGCAGCCGACGACAGGCAACTAATGAAAAACTGTTTTTT
j_gene: TRBJ1-6; len: 15; d_gene: .; abundance: .; v_gene: TRBV15; CDR3aa: CATSRVSGGTSPLHF; CDR3nt: TGTGCCACCAGCAGAGTTTCTGGGGGTACTTCACCCCTCCACTTT
j_gene: TRBJ2-3; len: 12; d_gene: TRBD2; abundance: .; v_gene: TRBV7-2; CDR3aa: CASSPVAGGQYF; CDR3nt: TGTGCCAGCAGCCCAGTGGCGGGAGGGCAGTATTTT
j_gene: TRBJ1-3; len: 16; d_gene: .; abundance: few; v_gene: TRBV30; CDR3aa: CASSRDGTDSGNTIYF; CDR3nt: TGTGCCTCCTCACGGGACGGTACCGACTCTGGAAACACCATATATTTT
j_gene: TRBJ2-5; len: 11; d_gene: .; abundance: .; v_gene: TRBV7-9; CDR3aa: CASSYDETQYF; CDR3nt: TGTGCCAGCAGCTATGACGAGACCCAGTACTTC